This T cell receptor beta chain is drawn from a study of T cell responses to AZD1222 COVID-19 vaccine. Findings and caveats of the study: Per reports, nearly half of all spike-specific TCRs target regions that are unmutated in variants. With two AZD1222 doses given, Spike-specific TCR breadth and depth both rose.

To note about this clone: Its specificity is unknown.

TCRdb's copy holds only in-frame clones and misses some; the assay was immunoSEQ multiplex PCR. The sample yields 80,000 or so clones, 75% to 95% seen once. The TCR comes from an adult in good health. This specimen was peripheral blood, taken on day 0 of MenACWY control vaccination.

Here the CDR3 DNA reads TGTGCCAGCCACGGGGCCCCACAGGGGGCAAGAAGACATGAGCAGTTCTTC. It is translated as CASHGAPQGARRHEQFF. V gene TRBV28 combines with J gene TRBJ2-1, with 9 bases aligning to TRBD1. Germline-derived CDR1 and CDR2 are MDHEN and SYDVKM. The CDR3 is 17 residues long. Trimming removed 8 bases from V and 8 bases from J; junction bases left unmatched: 19.